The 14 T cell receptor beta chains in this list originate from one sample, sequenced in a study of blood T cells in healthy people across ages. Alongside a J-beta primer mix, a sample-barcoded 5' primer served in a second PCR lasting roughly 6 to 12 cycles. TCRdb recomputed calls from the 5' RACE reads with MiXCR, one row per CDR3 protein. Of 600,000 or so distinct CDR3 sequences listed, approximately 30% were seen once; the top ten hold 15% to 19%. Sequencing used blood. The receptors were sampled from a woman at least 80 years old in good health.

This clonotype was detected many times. Here the CDR3 reads CASSSPNTGELFF. DNA of the CDR3: TGTGCCAGCAGTTCACCGAACACCGGGGAGCTGTTTTTT. The chain uses TRBV6-2 or TRBV6-3 and TRBJ2-2; no firm D call. CDR1 MNHEY and CDR2 SVGEGT come from the germline V gene. The CDR3 loop spans 13 amino acids. The V gene lost 4 bases and the J gene lost 0 bases, with 3 bases spanning the gap.

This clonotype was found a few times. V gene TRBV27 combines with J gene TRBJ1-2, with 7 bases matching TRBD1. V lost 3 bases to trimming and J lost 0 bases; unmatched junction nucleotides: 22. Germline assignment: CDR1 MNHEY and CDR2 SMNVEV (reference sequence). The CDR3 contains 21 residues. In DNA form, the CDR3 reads TGTGCCAGCAGTTTCTTATTAGGGGGCGTGGGAAGCCGCCAAGCTAACTATGGCTACACCTTC. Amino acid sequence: CASSFLLGGVGSRQANYGYTF.

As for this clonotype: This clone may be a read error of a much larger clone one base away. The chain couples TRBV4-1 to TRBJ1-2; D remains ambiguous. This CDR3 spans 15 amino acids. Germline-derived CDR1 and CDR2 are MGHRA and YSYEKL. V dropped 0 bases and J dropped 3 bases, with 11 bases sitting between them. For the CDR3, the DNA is TGCGCCAGCAGCCAAGATCAGGACCCCGACTATGGCTACACCTTC. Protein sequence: CASSQDQDPDYGYTF.

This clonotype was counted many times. CDR3 sequence reads: CSARAGAGGPETQYF. In nucleotides, the CDR3 is TGCAGTGCTAGAGCGGGAGCGGGGGGACCAGAGACCCAGTACTTC. V and J are TRBV20-1 and TRBJ2-5; 9 bases are a match to TRBD2. The length of the CDR3 is 15 residues. V lost 1 base, J lost 4 bases, and 7 bases stayed unmatched. Germline V gene sequence: CDR1 DFQATT, CDR2 SNEGSKA (reference sequence).

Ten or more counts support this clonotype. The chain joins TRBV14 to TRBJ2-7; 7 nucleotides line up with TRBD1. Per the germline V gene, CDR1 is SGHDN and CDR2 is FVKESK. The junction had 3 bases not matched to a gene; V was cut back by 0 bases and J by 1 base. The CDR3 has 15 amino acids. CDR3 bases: TGTGCCAGCAGCCAAGATGTGGGACAGTCCTACGAGCAGTACTTC. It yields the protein CASSQDVGQSYEQYF. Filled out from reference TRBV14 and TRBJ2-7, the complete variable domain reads EAGVTQFPSHSVIEKGQTVTLRCDPISGHDNLYWYRRVMGKEIKFLLHFVKESKQDESGMPNNRFLAERTGGTYSTLKVQPAELEDSGVYFCASSQDVGQSYEQYFGPGTRLTVT.

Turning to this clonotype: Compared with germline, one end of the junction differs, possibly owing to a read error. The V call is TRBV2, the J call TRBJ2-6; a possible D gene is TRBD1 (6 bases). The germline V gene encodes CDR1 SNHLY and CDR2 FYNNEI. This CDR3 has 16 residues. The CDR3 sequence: CAGVTGYRSGANVPTF. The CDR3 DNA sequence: TGTGCCGGCGTCACAGGGTACCGCTCTGGGGCCAACGTCCCGACTTTC.

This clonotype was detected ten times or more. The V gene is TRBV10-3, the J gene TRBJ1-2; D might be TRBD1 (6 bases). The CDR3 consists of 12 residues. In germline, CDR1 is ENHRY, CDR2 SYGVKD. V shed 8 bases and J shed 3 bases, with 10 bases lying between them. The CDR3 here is CAISGGDYGYTF. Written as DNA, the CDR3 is TGTGCCATCTCCGGGGGCGACTATGGCTACACCTTC.

The CDR3 nucleotides are TGTGCCAGTAGTAATTCGGGGGGCTATCAGCCCCAGCATTTT. Amino acids: CASSNSGGYQPQHF. The chain links TRBV19 to TRBJ1-5; tentatively, D is TRBD1 (6 bases). V was trimmed by 4 bases and J by 5 bases, leaving 12 bases between them. The CDR3 is made up of 14 amino acids. Germline V gene sequence: CDR1 LNHDA, CDR2 SQIVND (reference sequence).

The CDR3 region is CASSGQGPSNQPQHF. CDR3 DNA: TGTGCCAGCAGTGGACAGGGCCCAAGCAATCAGCCCCAGCATTTT. The chain carries TRBV6-1 and TRBJ1-5, with 7 bases lining up with TRBD1. Germline CDR1 reads MNHNS; CDR2 reads SASEGT. The CDR3 length is 15 residues. The V gene end was trimmed by 4 bases and the J gene end by 1 base; junction bases not matched to a gene: 4.

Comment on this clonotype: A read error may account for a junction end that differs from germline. The CDR3 DNA is TGCGTCAGCAGCTCTAGCGGGGGGCCCTACAATGAGCAGTTCTTC. It specifies CVSSSSGGPYNEQFF. The genes are TRBV6-5 and TRBJ2-1; 11 bases agree with TRBD2. Germline-derived CDR1 and CDR2 are MNHEY and SVGAGI. The CDR3 consists of 15 residues.

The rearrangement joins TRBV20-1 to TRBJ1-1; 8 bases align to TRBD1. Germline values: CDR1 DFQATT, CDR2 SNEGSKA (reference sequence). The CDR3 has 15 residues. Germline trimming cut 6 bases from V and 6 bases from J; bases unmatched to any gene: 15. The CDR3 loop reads CSAPRAGGGLSEAFF. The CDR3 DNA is TGCAGTGCCCCCAGGGCAGGGGGCGGTTTATCTGAAGCTTTCTTT.

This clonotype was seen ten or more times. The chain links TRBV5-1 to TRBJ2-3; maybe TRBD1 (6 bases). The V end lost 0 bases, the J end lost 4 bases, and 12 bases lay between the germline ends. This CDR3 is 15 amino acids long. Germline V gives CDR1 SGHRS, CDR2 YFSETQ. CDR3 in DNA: TGCGCCAGCAGCTTGGAGGGGGTGGTGTCAGATACGCAGTATTTT. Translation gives CASSLEGVVSDTQYF.

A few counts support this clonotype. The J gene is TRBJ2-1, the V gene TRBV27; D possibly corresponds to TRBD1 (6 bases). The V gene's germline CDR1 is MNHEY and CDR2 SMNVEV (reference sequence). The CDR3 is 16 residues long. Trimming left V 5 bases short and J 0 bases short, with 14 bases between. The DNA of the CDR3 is TGTGCCAGCAGTCCCCGACAGGCTAGCTCCTACAATGAGCAGTTCTTC. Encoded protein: CASSPRQASSYNEQFF.

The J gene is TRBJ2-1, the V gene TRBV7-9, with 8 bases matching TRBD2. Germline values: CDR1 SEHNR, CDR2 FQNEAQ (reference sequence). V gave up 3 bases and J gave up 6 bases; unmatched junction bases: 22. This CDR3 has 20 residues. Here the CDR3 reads CASSFEGLQRAGAWVNEQFF. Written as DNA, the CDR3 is TGTGCCAGCAGCTTCGAGGGGCTACAGAGAGCGGGAGCTTGGGTCAATGAGCAGTTCTTC. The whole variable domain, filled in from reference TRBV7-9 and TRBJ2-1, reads DTGVSQNPRHKITKRGQNVTFRCDPISEHNRLYWYRQTLGQGPEFLTYFQNEAQLEKSRLLSDRFSAERPKGSFSTLEIQRTEQGDSAMYLCASSFEGLQRAGAWVNEQFFGPGTRLTVL.